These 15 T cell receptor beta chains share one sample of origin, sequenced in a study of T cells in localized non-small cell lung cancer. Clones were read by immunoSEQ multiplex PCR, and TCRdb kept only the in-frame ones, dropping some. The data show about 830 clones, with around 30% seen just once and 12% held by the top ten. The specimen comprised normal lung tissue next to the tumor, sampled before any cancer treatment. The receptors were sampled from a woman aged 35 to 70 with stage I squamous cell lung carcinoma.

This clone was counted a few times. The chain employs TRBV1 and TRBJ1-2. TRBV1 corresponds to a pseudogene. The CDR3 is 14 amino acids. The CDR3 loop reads CASSQGLGEYGYTF. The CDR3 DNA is TGCGCCAGCAGCCAAGGTCTGGGAGAGTATGGCTACACCTTC.

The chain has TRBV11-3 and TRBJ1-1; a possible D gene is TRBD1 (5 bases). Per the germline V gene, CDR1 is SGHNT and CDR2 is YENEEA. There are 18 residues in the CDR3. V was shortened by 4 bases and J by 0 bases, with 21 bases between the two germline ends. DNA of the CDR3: TGTGCCAGCAGCTCAATGGCCAGGGAACCCTACATGAACACTGAAGCTTTCTTT. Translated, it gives CASSSMAREPYMNTEAFF.

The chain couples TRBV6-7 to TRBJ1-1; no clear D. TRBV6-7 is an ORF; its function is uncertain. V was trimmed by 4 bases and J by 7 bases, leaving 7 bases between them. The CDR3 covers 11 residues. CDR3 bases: TGTGCCAGCAGTTTCCGATATGAAGCTTTCTTT. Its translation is CASSFRYEAFF.

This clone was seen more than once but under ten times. CDR3 nucleotide sequence: TGTGCCAGCAGCCCTCCCGGGACTCCCAGGACCGGGGAGCTGTTTTTT. Its translation is CASSPPGTPRTGELFF. The chain links TRBV7-6 to TRBJ2-2; D is perhaps TRBD2 (6 bases). CDR3 length equals 16 residues. V lost 5 bases, J lost 5 bases, and 18 bases lay in between. The germline CDR1 and CDR2 sequences are SGHVS and FNYEAQ.

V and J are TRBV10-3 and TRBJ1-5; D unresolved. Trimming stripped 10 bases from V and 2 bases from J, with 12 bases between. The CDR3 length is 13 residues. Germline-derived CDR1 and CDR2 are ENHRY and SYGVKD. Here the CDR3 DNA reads TGTGCCAGCCAACGGGAGGGCAATCAGCCCCAGCATTTT. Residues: CASQREGNQPQHF.

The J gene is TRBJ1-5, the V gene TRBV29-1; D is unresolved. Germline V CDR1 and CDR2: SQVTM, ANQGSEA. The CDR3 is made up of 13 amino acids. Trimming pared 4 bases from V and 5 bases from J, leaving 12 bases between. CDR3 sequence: CSVAQSPYQPQHF. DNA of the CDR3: TGCAGCGTTGCCCAGAGTCCGTATCAGCCCCAGCATTTT.

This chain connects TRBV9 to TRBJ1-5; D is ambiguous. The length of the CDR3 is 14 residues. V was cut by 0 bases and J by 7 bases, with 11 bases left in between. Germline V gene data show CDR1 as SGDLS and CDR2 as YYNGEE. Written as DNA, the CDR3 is TGTGCCAGCAGCGTAGATGGTGCTTCCCAGCCCCAGCATTTT. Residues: CASSVDGASQPQHF.

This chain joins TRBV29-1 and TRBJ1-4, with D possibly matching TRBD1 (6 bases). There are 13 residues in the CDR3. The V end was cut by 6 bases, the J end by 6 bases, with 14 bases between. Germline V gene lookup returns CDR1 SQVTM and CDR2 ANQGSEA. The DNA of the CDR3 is TGCAGCGTGGCACGGGGGGCGCATGAAAAACTGTTTTTT. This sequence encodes CSVARGAHEKLFF.

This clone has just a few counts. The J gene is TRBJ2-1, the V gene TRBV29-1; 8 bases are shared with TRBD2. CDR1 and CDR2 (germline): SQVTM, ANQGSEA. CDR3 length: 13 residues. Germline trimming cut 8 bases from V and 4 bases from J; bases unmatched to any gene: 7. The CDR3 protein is CSFGGGRYNEQFF. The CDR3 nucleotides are TGCAGCTTCGGGGGGGGCAGATACAATGAGCAGTTCTTC.

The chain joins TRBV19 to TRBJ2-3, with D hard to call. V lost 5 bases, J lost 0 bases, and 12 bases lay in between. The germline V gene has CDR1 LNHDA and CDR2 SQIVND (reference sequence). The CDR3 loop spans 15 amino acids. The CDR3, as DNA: TGTGCCAGTAGTTCCGATAGGGCTAGCACAGATACGCAGTATTTT. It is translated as CASSSDRASTDTQYF.

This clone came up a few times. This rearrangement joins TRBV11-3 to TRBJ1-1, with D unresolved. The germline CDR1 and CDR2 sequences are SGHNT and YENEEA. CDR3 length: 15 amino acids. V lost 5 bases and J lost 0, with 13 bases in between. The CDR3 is CASSPGSPLNTEAFF. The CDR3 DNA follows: TGTGCCAGCAGCCCGGGATCCCCTTTGAACACTGAAGCTTTCTTT.

CDR3 sequence: CASSEGSLAGEQFF. The CDR3 DNA follows: TGTGCCAGCAGTGAAGGGTCTCTAGCGGGTGAGCAGTTCTTC. The rearrangement joins TRBV6-1 to TRBJ2-1; 8 bases align to TRBD2. The CDR3 sequence is 14 residues long. V gave up 1 base and J gave up 9 bases; unmatched junction bases: 5. Germline-derived CDR1 and CDR2 are MNHNS and SASEGT.

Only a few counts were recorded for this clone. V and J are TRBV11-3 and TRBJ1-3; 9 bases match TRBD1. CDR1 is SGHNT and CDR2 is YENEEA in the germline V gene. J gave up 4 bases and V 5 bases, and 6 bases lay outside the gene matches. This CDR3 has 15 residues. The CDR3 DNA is TGTGCCAGCAGCCAGGGACAGGGAGAAGGAAACACCATATATTTT. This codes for CASSQGQGEGNTIYF.

CDR3 in DNA: TGTGCCTGGGACAATCCGCGGGGCACAGATACGCAGTATTTT. It translates to CAWDNPRGTDTQYF. This rearrangement joins TRBV30 to TRBJ2-3, with a possible D match to TRBD2 (5 bases). V was trimmed by 5 bases and J by 1 base, leaving 13 bases between them. Germline loops: CDR1 GTSNPN, CDR2 SVGIG (reference sequence). CDR3 size: 14 residues. Combining the CDR3 with reference TRBV30 and TRBJ2-3 gives the whole variable domain SQTIHQWPATLVQPVGSPLSLECTVEGTSNPNLYWYRQAAGRGLQLLFYSVGIGQISSEVPQNLSASRPQDRQFILSSKKLLLSDSGFYLCAWDNPRGTDTQYFGPGTRLTVL.

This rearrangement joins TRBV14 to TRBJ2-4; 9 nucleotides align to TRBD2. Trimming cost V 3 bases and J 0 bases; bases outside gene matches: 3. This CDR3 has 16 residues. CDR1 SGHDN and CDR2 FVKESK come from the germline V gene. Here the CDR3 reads CASSHSGGIAKNIQYF. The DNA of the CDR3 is TGTGCCAGCAGCCATAGCGGGGGAATAGCCAAAAACATTCAGTACTTC.